This T cell receptor (beta chain) was profiled in a study of T cells in Graves' hyperthyroidism and ophthalmopathy (dated by TCRdb to 2018 to 2020). With respect to the entire study: Peripheral blood samples were taken at the time of initial diagnosis, prior to any treatment. TCR V-J signatures able to tell the groups apart were searched for in a discovery cohort of around 95 patients, of whom around 43 had Graves' ophthalmopathy and about 60 had stable Graves' hyperthyroidism. Prospective prediction of ophthalmopathy was tested in an independent validation cohort consisting of 18 to 20 hyperthyroidism patients and 15 to 17 patients who later progressed to ophthalmopathy. After blood sampling, hyperthyroidism patients were treated with methimazole at a starting dose of 30 mg daily, and ophthalmopathy patients were treated with high-dose intravenous methylprednisolone. According to the paper, TCR Vbeta CDR3 sequencing was carried out on more than 120 peripheral blood samples, which came from 40 to 45 ophthalmopathy, under 80 hyperthyroidism and around 17 progressor patients. Thyroid tissue and blood T-cell repertoires from six or seven Graves' hyperthyroidism patients were also compared in the study. The 100 or so discovery patients were randomly divided into training and test sets at a 7:3 ratio. The study at large found these results: Sample size was not statistically predetermined, and blinding of investigators to group allocation was not performed. Most expanded thyroid clonotypes (frequency above 0.001) were also detected in blood, a finding suggesting that blood repertoires may reflect thyroid immune responses. During validation, the model predicted progression to ophthalmopathy a median of about 5.9 months ahead of onset, with almost 71% sensitivity and 72% to 85% specificity. Ophthalmopathy was separated from stable hyperthyroidism by a 13 V-J signature model, with roughly 88% sensitivity and 81% to 83% specificity obtained in cross-validation and 80%/75% obtained in testing.

Sequences MGHRA (CDR1) and YSYEKL (CDR2) are obtained from the germline V gene. V is reduced by 2 bases and J by 4 bases, leaving a spacing of 14 bases between them. The CDR3 contains 15 residues, cysteine and phenylalanine counted. Of all the DNA, just the CDR3 is kept, 45 bases in frame from base 1. In the ophthalmopathy patients, disease was moderately to severely active, with a Clinical Activity Score of 3 or more, a NOSPECS grade of 4 or more, and a duration of less than 3 months. Any patient with an uncontrolled infection, another autoimmune disease, pregnancy or lactation was excluded. Diagnoses were based on clinical symptoms, serum thyroxine and TRAb, thyroid ultrasound and orbital computed tomography. PBMCs were separated from approximately 9.9 ml of fresh peripheral blood using Ficoll-Paque density gradient centrifugation. Total RNA was extracted with Trizol reagent, and quality was checked on an Agilent 2100 Bioanalyzer.

This clonotype was recorded many times. Its binding antigen is unknown. There are no base qualities to consult, and no much larger clone falls within one base. TCR beta CDR3 regions were amplified from RNA transcripts. For the first round of RT-PCR on the TCR CDR3, the HTBI primer set was used together with the Qiagen OneStep RT-PCR kit. A second multiplex PCR round built the libraries, followed by size selection and purification. Paired-end sequencing of the libraries was performed with 100 bp reads on an Illumina HiSeq2000. In the source study's methods: SOAPnuke was used to process the raw data, removing reads that contained adapters or uncalled bases, had a mean Phred below 15, or lacked an exact match to the constant primer or identifier. COPE v1.2.5 was used to merge high-quality paired reads, and clonotypes were defined as unique nucleotide sequences. Clonotypes were aligned to IMGT TRBV, TRBD and TRBJ reference segments using MiTCR v1.1. Only V-J combinations with frequency above 0.0001, covering approximately 99% of repertoires, were analysed. A TCS score was defined as the ratio between F50 (clonal expansion) and ExV (chaos), using BLOSUM62-based TCRdist between CDR3 peptides within each V-J. Welch's t-statistics and random forest reduced fewer than 550 V-J features to around 14, which were used in a naive Bayes classifier (R e1071). TCRdb passed the public sequencing reads through fastp at Q25 and MiXCR, retaining productive beta sequences. Each CDR3 protein gets just one entry, which takes the most common genes and DNA from the rows behind it. The V and J calls come from TCRdb's annotation, not from the publication. For this sample there are 500,000 or so distinct CDR3 sequences; roughly a sixth appear just once. The ten largest clonotypes hold 17% of the sample.

Recombination linked TRBV4-1 to TRBJ1-2, with the D gene uncertain. Sequencing was done on a sample of blood. The receptor was isolated from a woman aged 18-30 years with Graves' ophthalmopathy. The DNA sequence is TGCGCCAGCAGCCAAAATCGGTTCGGTGGCTATGGCTACACCTTC. This encodes CASSQNRFGGYGYTF.